A selection of T cell receptor beta chains follows, all from one sample in a study of T cell changes during pregnancy in multiple sclerosis. The table came from immunoSEQ multiplex PCR; TCRdb's copy has only in-frame clones and leaves some out. The table has about 79,000 clones, just under 95% seen once. The source was peripheral blood, collected in the second trimester of pregnancy. The receptor source for this set is a female donor in good health, enrolled as a control in a pregnancy study. Each CDR3 is given with its conserved first and last residue. D genes are given only for firm matches. Clone size, where shown, is once, few, many, or a class for clones that have expanded.

abundance: -; v_gene: TRBV6-6; d_gene: -; j_gene: TRBJ1-1; CDR3aa: CASSYGTIEYGEAFF; CDR3nt: TGTGCCAGCAGTTACGGCACTATTGAGTACGGTGAAGCTTTCTTT
abundance: -; v_gene: TRBV19; d_gene: TRBD1; j_gene: TRBJ2-3; CDR3aa: CASTPGQGLSDTQYF; CDR3nt: TGTGCCAGTACCCCGGGACAGGGGCTCTCAGATACGCAGTATTTT
abundance: -; v_gene: TRBV4-3; d_gene: TRBD2; j_gene: TRBJ2-3; CDR3aa: CASSQERLAGGPRLYF; CDR3nt: TGCGCCAGCAGCCAAGAACGGCTAGCGGGGGGGCCTCGATTGTATTTT
abundance: -; v_gene: TRBV7-2; d_gene: TRBD1; j_gene: TRBJ2-7; CDR3aa: CASSLMTGGLGNEQYF; CDR3nt: TGTGCCAGCAGCTTAATGACAGGGGGCTTAGGGAACGAGCAGTACTTC
abundance: -; v_gene: TRBV5-1; d_gene: -; j_gene: TRBJ2-5; CDR3aa: CASAREETQYF; CDR3nt: TGCGCCAGCGCCCGGGAAGAGACCCAGTACTTC
abundance: -; v_gene: TRBV7-9; d_gene: -; j_gene: TRBJ2-7; CDR3aa: CASSLVSSGHEQYF; CDR3nt: TGTGCCAGCAGCTTAGTAAGTTCAGGGCACGAGCAGTACTTC
abundance: -; v_gene: TRBV5-4; d_gene: TRBD1; j_gene: TRBJ1-2; CDR3aa: CASLKGGQGDYGYTF; CDR3nt: TGTGCCAGCCTGAAAGGAGGGCAGGGGGACTATGGCTACACCTTC
abundance: -; v_gene: TRBV5-3; d_gene: -; j_gene: TRBJ2-3; CDR3aa: CARSPIRATRGTDTQYF; CDR3nt: TGTGCCAGAAGCCCAATCAGGGCCACGCGGGGTACAGATACGCAGTATTTT
abundance: once; v_gene: TRBV27; d_gene: TRBD2; j_gene: TRBJ2-5; CDR3aa: CATRRASGGVYQETQYF; CDR3nt: TGTGCCACCCGCAGGGCTAGCGGGGGGGTGTACCAAGAGACCCAGTACTTC
abundance: -; v_gene: TRBV5-6; d_gene: -; j_gene: TRBJ2-7; CDR3aa: CASSPTAYSYEQYF; CDR3nt: TGTGCCAGCAGCCCGACTGCGTATTCCTACGAGCAGTACTTC
abundance: -; v_gene: TRBV5-4; d_gene: -; j_gene: TRBJ1-2; CDR3aa: CASSVDTNYGYTF; CDR3nt: TGTGCCAGCAGCGTTGACACAAACTATGGCTACACCTTC
abundance: few; v_gene: TRBV6-5; d_gene: -; j_gene: TRBJ1-6; CDR3aa: CASSYRGNPPLHF; CDR3nt: TGTGCCAGCAGTTACAGGGGTAATCCACCCCTCCACTTT
abundance: -; v_gene: TRBV7-3; d_gene: -; j_gene: TRBJ2-1; CDR3aa: CASSLTSDNEQFF; CDR3nt: TGTGCCAGCAGCTTAACTAGCGACAATGAGCAGTTCTTC
abundance: -; v_gene: TRBV7-6; d_gene: -; j_gene: TRBJ2-1; CDR3aa: CASSPRRGAAYNEQFF; CDR3nt: TGTGCCAGCAGCCCGCGCCGGGGGGCGGCCTACAATGAGCAGTTCTTC
abundance: -; v_gene: TRBV4-1; d_gene: TRBD1; j_gene: TRBJ2-1; CDR3aa: CASSHPGQYNECFF; CDR3nt: TGCGCCAGCAGCCACCCGGGACAGTACAATGAGTGTTTCTTC
abundance: -; v_gene: TRBV6-5; d_gene: TRBD1; j_gene: TRBJ1-1; CDR3aa: CASGRGLDTEAFF; CDR3nt: TGTGCCAGCGGTAGGGGGCTGGACACTGAAGCTTTCTTT
abundance: -; v_gene: TRBV4-3; d_gene: TRBD1; j_gene: TRBJ1-2; CDR3aa: CASSLGQGGYGYTF; CDR3nt: TGCGCCAGCAGCCTGGGACAGGGCGGCTATGGCTACACCTTC
abundance: -; v_gene: TRBV2; d_gene: -; j_gene: TRBJ1-5; CDR3aa: CASVYATGGQPQHF; CDR3nt: TGTGCCAGCGTCTATGCTACCGGAGGTCAGCCCCAGCATTTT
abundance: -; v_gene: TRBV7-9; d_gene: -; j_gene: TRBJ1-3; CDR3aa: CASSRGGVTIYF; CDR3nt: TGTGCCAGCAGCAGAGGGGGGGTCACCATATATTTT
abundance: -; v_gene: TRBV30; d_gene: -; j_gene: TRBJ2-3; CDR3aa: CAWSVGSRSTDTQYF; CDR3nt: TGTGCCTGGAGCGTAGGGAGCAGAAGCACAGATACGCAGTATTTT
abundance: -; v_gene: TRBV9; d_gene: TRBD2; j_gene: TRBJ2-5; CDR3aa: CASSPNRRGAETQYF; CDR3nt: TGTGCCAGCAGCCCAAACCGGCGGGGGGCAGAGACCCAGTACTTC
abundance: once; v_gene: TRBV5-1; d_gene: TRBD2; j_gene: TRBJ2-5; CDR3aa: CASSHAGAGGKETQYF; CDR3nt: TGCGCCAGCAGCCACGCCGGGGCGGGGGGAAAAGAGACCCAGTACTTC
abundance: -; v_gene: TRBV7-8; d_gene: -; j_gene: TRBJ1-5; CDR3aa: CASSSLDSSNQPQHF; CDR3nt: TGTGCCAGCAGCTCCCTCGACAGTAGCAATCAGCCCCAGCATTTT
abundance: few; v_gene: TRBV12-5; d_gene: TRBD1; j_gene: TRBJ1-2; CDR3aa: CASGLAQNRGRGYTF; CDR3nt: TGTGCTAGTGGTTTGGCCCAAAACAGGGGAAGGGGCTACACCTTC
abundance: -; v_gene: TRBV2; d_gene: -; j_gene: TRBJ1-2; CDR3aa: CASSTISGNYGYTF; CDR3nt: TGTGCCAGCAGTACCATAAGCGGTAACTATGGCTACACCTTC
abundance: -; v_gene: TRBV20-1; d_gene: -; j_gene: TRBJ2-2; CDR3aa: CSASGGGELFF; CDR3nt: TGCAGTGCCAGCGGCGGCGGGGAGCTGTTTTTT
abundance: -; v_gene: TRBV7-2; d_gene: TRBD1; j_gene: TRBJ2-7; CDR3aa: CASSTQRGQGYEQYF; CDR3nt: TGTGCCAGCAGCACCCAACGGGGACAGGGGTACGAGCAGTACTTC
abundance: once; v_gene: TRBV4-3; d_gene: -; j_gene: TRBJ2-5; CDR3aa: CASSRNPPGIAETQYF; CDR3nt: TGCGCCAGCAGCCGAAATCCGCCGGGAATCGCGGAGACCCAGTACTTC
abundance: -; v_gene: TRBV6-1; d_gene: -; j_gene: TRBJ2-7; CDR3aa: CASSDLGATHEQYF; CDR3nt: TGTGCCAGCAGTGATCTTGGGGCCACTCACGAGCAGTACTTC
abundance: -; v_gene: TRBV7-8; d_gene: -; j_gene: TRBJ2-3; CDR3aa: CASSPRTDTQYF; CDR3nt: TGTGCCAGCAGCCCTCGTACAGATACGCAGTATTTT
abundance: -; v_gene: TRBV9; d_gene: -; j_gene: TRBJ2-2; CDR3aa: CASSGEGELFF; CDR3nt: TGTGCCAGCAGCGGAGAGGGGGAGCTGTTTTTT
abundance: -; v_gene: TRBV5-4; d_gene: TRBD1; j_gene: TRBJ1-4; CDR3aa: CASSPGQHNEKLFF; CDR3nt: TGTGCCAGCAGCCCGGGACAGCATAATGAAAAACTGTTTTTT
abundance: -; v_gene: TRBV18; d_gene: -; j_gene: TRBJ1-4; CDR3aa: CASSPRGKTTNEKLFF; CDR3nt: TGTGCCAGCTCACCTCGAGGGAAAACAACTAATGAAAAACTGTTTTTT
abundance: few; v_gene: TRBV30; d_gene: -; j_gene: TRBJ1-1; CDR3aa: CAWTYDSTEAFF; CDR3nt: TGTGCCTGGACCTATGATAGCACTGAAGCTTTCTTT
abundance: -; v_gene: TRBV7-9; d_gene: -; j_gene: TRBJ1-6; CDR3aa: CASSLMGGYNSPLHF; CDR3nt: TGTGCCAGCAGCTTAATGGGGGGCTATAATTCACCCCTCCACTTT
abundance: -; v_gene: TRBV5-6; d_gene: -; j_gene: TRBJ2-7; CDR3aa: CASSILQDSYEQYF; CDR3nt: TGTGCCAGCAGCATCCTTCAGGACAGCTACGAGCAGTACTTC
abundance: -; v_gene: TRBV30; d_gene: TRBD1; j_gene: TRBJ1-2; CDR3aa: CAWEGTGDGIYGYTF; CDR3nt: TGTGCCTGGGAAGGGACAGGGGACGGAATCTATGGCTACACCTTC
abundance: -; v_gene: TRBV15; d_gene: -; j_gene: TRBJ2-5; CDR3aa: CATSGAVFRQETQYF; CDR3nt: TGTGCCACCAGCGGAGCAGTATTCCGCCAAGAGACCCAGTACTTC
abundance: once; v_gene: TRBV9; d_gene: -; j_gene: TRBJ2-2; CDR3aa: CASSVAGGVGTGELFF; CDR3nt: TGTGCCAGCAGCGTAGCCGGGGGAGTAGGCACCGGGGAGCTGTTTTTT
abundance: -; v_gene: TRBV27; d_gene: TRBD1; j_gene: TRBJ1-2; CDR3aa: CASRPGTGVYGYTF; CDR3nt: TGTGCCAGCAGACCCGGGACAGGGGTCTATGGCTACACCTTC
abundance: -; v_gene: TRBV5-1; d_gene: -; j_gene: TRBJ2-5; CDR3aa: CASSLLSEQETQYF; CDR3nt: TGCGCCAGCAGCTTGTTGTCCGAGCAAGAGACCCAGTACTTC